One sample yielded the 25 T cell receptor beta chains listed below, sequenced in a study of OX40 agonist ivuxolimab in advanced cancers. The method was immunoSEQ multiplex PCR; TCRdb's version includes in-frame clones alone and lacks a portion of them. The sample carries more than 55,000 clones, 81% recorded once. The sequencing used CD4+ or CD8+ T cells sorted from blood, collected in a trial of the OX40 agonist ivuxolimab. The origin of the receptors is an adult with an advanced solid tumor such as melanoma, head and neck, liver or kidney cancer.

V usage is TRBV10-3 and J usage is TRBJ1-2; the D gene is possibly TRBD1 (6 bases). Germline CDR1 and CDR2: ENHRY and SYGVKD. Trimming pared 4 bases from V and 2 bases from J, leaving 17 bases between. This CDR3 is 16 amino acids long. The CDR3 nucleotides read TGTGCCATCAGTGTAATAGTGGGGGCGACCAACTATGGCTACACCTTC. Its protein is CAISVIVGATNYGYTF.

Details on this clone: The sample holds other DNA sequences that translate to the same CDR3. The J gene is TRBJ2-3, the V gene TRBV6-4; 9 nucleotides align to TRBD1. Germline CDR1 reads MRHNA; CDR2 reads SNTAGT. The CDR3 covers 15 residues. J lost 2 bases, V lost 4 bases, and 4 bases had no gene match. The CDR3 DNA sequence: TGTGCCAGCAGTGCGGGGACAGGGCCCACAGATACGCAGTATTTT. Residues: CASSAGTGPTDTQYF.

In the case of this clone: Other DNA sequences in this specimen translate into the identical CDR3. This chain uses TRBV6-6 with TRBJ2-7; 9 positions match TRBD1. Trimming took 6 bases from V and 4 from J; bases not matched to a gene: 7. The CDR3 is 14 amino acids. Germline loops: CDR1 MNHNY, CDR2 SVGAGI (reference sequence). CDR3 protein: CASSKDRGVYEQYF. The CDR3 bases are TGTGCCAGCAGCAAGGACAGGGGTGTGTACGAGCAGTACTTC.

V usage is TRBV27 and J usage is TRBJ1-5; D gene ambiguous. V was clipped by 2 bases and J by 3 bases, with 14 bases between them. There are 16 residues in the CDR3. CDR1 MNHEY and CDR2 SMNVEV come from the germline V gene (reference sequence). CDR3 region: CASSLRSPQSNQPQHF. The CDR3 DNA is TGTGCCAGCAGTTTACGGAGCCCGCAGTCCAATCAGCCCCAGCATTTT.

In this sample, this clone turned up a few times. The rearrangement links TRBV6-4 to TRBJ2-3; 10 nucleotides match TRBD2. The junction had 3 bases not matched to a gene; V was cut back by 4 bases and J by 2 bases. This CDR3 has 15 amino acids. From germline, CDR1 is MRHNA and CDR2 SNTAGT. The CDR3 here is CASSVLAGDTDTQYF. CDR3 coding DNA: TGTGCCAGCAGTGTCCTAGCGGGGGACACAGATACGCAGTATTTT.

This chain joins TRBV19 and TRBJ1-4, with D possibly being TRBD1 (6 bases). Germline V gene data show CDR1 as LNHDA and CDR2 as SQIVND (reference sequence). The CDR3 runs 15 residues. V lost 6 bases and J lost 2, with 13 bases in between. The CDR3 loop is CASSPSGGTNEKLFF. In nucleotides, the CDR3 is TGTGCCAGTAGCCCCAGCGGGGGCACTAATGAAAAACTGTTTTTT. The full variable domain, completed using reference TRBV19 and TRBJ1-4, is DGGITQSPKYLFRKEGQNVTLSCEQNLNHDAMYWYRQDPGQGLRLIYYSQIVNDFQKGDIAEGYSVSREKKESFPLTVTSAQKNPTAFYLCASSPSGGTNEKLFFGSGTQLSVL.

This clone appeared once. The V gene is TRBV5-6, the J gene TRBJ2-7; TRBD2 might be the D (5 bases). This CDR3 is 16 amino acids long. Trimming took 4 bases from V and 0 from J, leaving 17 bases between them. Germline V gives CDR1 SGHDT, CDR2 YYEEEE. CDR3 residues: CASSRGDGFLSYEQYF. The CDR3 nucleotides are TGTGCCAGCAGCCGGGGTGACGGATTCCTCTCCTACGAGCAGTACTTC.

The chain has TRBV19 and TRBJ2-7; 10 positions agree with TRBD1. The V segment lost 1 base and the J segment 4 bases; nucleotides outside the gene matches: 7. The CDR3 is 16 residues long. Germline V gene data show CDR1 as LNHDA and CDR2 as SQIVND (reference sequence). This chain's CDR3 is CASSIARQGQGYEQYF. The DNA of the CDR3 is TGTGCCAGTAGTATAGCAAGACAGGGACAGGGGTACGAGCAGTACTTC.

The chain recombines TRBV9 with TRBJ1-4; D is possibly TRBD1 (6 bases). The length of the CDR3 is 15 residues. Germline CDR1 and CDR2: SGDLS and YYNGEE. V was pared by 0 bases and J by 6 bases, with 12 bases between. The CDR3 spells CASSVASGTYEKLFF. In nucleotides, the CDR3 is TGTGCCAGCAGCGTAGCCTCCGGGACATATGAAAAACTGTTTTTT.

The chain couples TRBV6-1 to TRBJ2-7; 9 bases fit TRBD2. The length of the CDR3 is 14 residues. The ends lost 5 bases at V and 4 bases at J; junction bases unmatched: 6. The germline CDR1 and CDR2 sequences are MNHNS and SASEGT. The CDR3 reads CASSRSGGTYEQYF. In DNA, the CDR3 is TGTGCCAGCAGTCGTAGCGGGGGAACGTACGAGCAGTACTTC.

The CDR3 nucleotides read TGTGCCAGCCCTCGGGGGAACTATGGCTACACCTTC. This codes for CASPRGNYGYTF. The chain joins TRBV25-1 to TRBJ1-2, with D possibly being TRBD1 (5 bases). V lost 8 bases and J lost 2, with 9 bases in between. Germline CDR1 and CDR2: MGHDK and SYGVNS. The CDR3 is 12 residues long.

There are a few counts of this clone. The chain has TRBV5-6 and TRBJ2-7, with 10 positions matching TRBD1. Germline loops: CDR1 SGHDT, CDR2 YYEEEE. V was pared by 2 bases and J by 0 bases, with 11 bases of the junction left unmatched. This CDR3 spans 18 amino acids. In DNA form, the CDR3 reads TGTGCCAGCAGCTTTCAGGGACAGGGGAGGTATTTCTCCTACGAGCAGTACTTC. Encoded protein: CASSFQGQGRYFSYEQYF.

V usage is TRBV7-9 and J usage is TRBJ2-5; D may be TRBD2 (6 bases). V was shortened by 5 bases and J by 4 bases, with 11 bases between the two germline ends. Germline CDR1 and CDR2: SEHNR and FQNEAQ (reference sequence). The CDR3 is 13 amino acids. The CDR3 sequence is CASSMTRGETQYF. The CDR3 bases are TGTGCCAGCAGCATGACGCGGGGAGAGACCCAGTACTTC.

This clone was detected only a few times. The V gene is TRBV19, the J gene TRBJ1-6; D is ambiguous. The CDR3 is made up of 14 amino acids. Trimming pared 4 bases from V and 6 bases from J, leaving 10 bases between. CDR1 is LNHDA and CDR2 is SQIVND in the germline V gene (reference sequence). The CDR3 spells CASSNPAANSPLHF. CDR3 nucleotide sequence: TGTGCCAGTAGTAACCCCGCGGCTAATTCACCCCTCCACTTT.

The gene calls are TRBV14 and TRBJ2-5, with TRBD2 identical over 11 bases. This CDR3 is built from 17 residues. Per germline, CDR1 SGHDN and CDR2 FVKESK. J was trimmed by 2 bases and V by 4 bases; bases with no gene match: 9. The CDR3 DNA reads TGTGCCAGCAGCCTCGGACTAGCGGGCCCATTTCAAGAGACCCAGTACTTC. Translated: CASSLGLAGPFQETQYF.

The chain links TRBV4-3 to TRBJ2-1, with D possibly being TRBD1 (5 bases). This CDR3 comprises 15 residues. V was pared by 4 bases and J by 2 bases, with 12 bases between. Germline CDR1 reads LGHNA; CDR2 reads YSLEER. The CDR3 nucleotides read TGCGCCAGCAGCCGAGGACACGGAACCTACAATGAGCAGTTCTTC. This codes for CASSRGHGTYNEQFF.

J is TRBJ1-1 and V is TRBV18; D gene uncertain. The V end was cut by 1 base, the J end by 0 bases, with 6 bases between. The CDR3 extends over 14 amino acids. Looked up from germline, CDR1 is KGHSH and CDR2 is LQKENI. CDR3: CASSPQGMNTEAFF. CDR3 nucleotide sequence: TGTGCCAGCTCACCACAAGGAATGAACACTGAAGCTTTCTTT.

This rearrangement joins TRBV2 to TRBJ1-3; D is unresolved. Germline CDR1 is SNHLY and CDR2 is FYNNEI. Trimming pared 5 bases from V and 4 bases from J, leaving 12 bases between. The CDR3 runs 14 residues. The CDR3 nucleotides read TGTGCCAGCAGTACGGACTCGGGAGGAAACACCATATATTTT. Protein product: CASSTDSGGNTIYF.

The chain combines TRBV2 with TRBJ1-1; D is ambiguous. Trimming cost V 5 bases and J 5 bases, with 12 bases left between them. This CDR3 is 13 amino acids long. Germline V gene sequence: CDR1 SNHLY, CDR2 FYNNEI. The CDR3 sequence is CASSYRESTEAFF. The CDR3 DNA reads TGTGCCAGCAGTTATAGGGAGAGTACTGAAGCTTTCTTT.

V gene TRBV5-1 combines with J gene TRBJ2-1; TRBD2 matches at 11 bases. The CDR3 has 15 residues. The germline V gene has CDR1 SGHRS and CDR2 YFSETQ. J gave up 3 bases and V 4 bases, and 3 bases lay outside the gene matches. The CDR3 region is CASSLTSGVYNEQFF. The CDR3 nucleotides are TGCGCCAGCAGCCTGACTAGCGGGGTCTACAATGAGCAGTTCTTC.

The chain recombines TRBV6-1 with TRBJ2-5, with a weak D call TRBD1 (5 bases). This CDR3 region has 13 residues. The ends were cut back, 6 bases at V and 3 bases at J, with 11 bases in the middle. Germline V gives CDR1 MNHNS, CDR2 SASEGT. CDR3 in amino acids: CASSRAQKETQYF. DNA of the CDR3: TGTGCCAGCAGCAGGGCCCAAAAAGAGACCCAGTACTTC.

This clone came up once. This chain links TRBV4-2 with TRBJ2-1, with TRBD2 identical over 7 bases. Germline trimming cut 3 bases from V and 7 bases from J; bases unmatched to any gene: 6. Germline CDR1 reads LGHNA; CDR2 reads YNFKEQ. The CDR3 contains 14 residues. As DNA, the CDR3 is TGTGCCAGCAGCCACTCTCGGGGGGAAAATGAGCAGTTCTTC. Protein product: CASSHSRGENEQFF.

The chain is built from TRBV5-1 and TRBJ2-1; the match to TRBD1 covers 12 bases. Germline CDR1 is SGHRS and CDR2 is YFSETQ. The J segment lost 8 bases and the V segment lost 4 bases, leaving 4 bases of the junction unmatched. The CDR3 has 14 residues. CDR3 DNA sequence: TGCGCCAGCAGCCAGGGACAGGGGGCCGATGAGCAGTTCTTC. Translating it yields CASSQGQGADEQFF.

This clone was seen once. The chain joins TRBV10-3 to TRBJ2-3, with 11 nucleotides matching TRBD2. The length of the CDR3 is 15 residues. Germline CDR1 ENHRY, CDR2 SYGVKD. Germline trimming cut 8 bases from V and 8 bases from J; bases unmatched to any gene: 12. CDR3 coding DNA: TGTGCCATCTCTAGTAGCGGGGGGGCTGTGGGTACGCAGTATTTT. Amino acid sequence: CAISSSGGAVGTQYF.

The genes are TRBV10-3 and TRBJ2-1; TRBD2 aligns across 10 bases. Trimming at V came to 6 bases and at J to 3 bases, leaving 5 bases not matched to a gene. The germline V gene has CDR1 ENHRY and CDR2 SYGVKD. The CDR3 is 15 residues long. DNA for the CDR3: TGTGCCATCAGCCTAGCGGGGGTCGTCTACAATGAGCAGTTCTTC. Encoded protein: CAISLAGVVYNEQFF.